Listed below are T cell receptor beta chains from one sample, sequenced in a study of blood T cells in healthy people across ages. TCRdb used MiXCR to reprocess the 5' RACE reads, holding one entry per CDR3 protein. The sample carries 750,000 to 950,000 distinct CDR3 sequences, almost 30% recorded once. These records were also assigned to another study, of T cells of mothers and their children.

Sequencing input: blood. The receptor set was obtained from a woman aged 40 to 55 in good health. CDR3s include the opening cysteine and the closing phenylalanine or tryptophan. Each record gives: V gene, J gene, clone size, D gene, CDR3 DNA, CDR3 protein. A D gene is named only where the DNA matches it firmly. The size field is filled for only some rows; it gives once, few, many or a size class.

V: TRBV7-3
J: TRBJ2-3
size: .
D: TRBD1
DNA: TGTGCCGGCAGCTTGACAGGGGGGGCAGATACGCAGTATTTT
CDR3: CAGSLTGGADTQYF

V: TRBV9
J: TRBJ1-1
size: .
D: .
DNA: TGTGCCAGCAGCGTAACGGGTGGAGCGAACACTGATGCTTTCTTT
CDR3: CASSVTGGANTDAFF

V: TRBV7-8
J: TRBJ1-1
size: .
D: .
DNA: TGTGCCAGCAGCTTAGAGACACACCGCGGCACTGAAGCTTTCTTT
CDR3: CASSLETHRGTEAFF

V: TRBV20-1
J: TRBJ1-6
size: few
D: TRBD1
DNA: TGCAGTGCTAGAGATTTCCGACAGGGGACATATTCACCCCTCCACTTT
CDR3: CSARDFRQGTYSPLHF

V: TRBV7-2
J: TRBJ2-1
size: few
D: .
DNA: TGTGCCAGCAGCTACGGGCGCCATGAGCAGTTCTTC
CDR3: CASSYGRHEQFF

V: TRBV3-1
J: TRBJ1-3
size: once
D: .
DNA: TGTGCCAGCAGCCAAGGTTCCAGGACTTTCTCTGGAAACACCATATATTTT
CDR3: CASSQGSRTFSGNTIYF

V: TRBV7-9
J: TRBJ1-1
size: .
D: .
DNA: TGTGCCAGCAGCTTAGCTGACCACACTGAAGCTTTCTTT
CDR3: CASSLADHTEAFF

V: TRBV14
J: TRBJ1-4
size: few
D: .
DNA: TGTGCCAGCAGCCAAGATGTGCGACGGGAGAGGCATGAAAAACTGTTTTTT
CDR3: CASSQDVRRERHEKLFF

V: TRBV3-1
J: TRBJ2-2
size: .
D: .
DNA: TGTGCCAGCAGCCAAGATGTTCGGCAAAGCCCCTACACCGGGGAGCTGTTTTTT
CDR3: CASSQDVRQSPYTGELFF

V: TRBV24-1
J: TRBJ2-3
size: .
D: .
DNA: TGTGCCACCAGTGATCCCTTTGGTGGCGGCGCTACGGATACGCAGTATTTT
CDR3: CATSDPFGGGATDTQYF

V: TRBV7-9
J: TRBJ1-1
size: many
D: .
DNA: TGTGCCAGCAGCCGGGACCTGGTCACTGAAGCTTTCTTT
CDR3: CASSRDLVTEAFF

V: TRBV24-1
J: TRBJ1-1
size: .
D: .
DNA: TGTGCCACCAGTGACCCCGGGTTCTCGAAAGCTTTCTTT
CDR3: CATSDPGFSKAFF

V: TRBV20-1
J: TRBJ1-2
size: .
D: .
DNA: TGCAGTGCTAGGACCTCATTTGATCGGGGTGGCTACACCTTC
CDR3: CSARTSFDRGGYTF

V: TRBV12-3/TRBV12-4
J: TRBJ1-1
size: .
D: .
DNA: TGTGCCAGCAAAGGGGGCACTGAAGCTTTCTTT
CDR3: CASKGGTEAFF

V: TRBV28
J: TRBJ1-2
size: .
D: .
DNA: TGTGCCAGCACCCCAGTTCGGGGCAGGATCTCCTATGGCTACACCTTC
CDR3: CASTPVRGRISYGYTF